The sequence of this T cell receptor beta chain was determined in a study of T cell responses to AZD1222 COVID-19 vaccine. V was trimmed by 5 bases and J by 0 bases, leaving 10 bases between them. Germline V gene data show CDR1 as LGHDT and CDR2 as YNNKEL (reference sequence). This CDR3 comprises 14 residues. This clone was observed a few times. The method was immunoSEQ multiplex PCR; TCRdb's version includes in-frame clones alone and lacks a portion of them. The sample consists of roughly 150,000 clones, roughly 92% of them appearing once. The chain carries TRBV3-1 (or the pseudogene TRBV3-2) and TRBJ1-2; D not resolved. This sample comprised peripheral blood, obtained on day 0 of AZD1222 vaccination. The sequence came from an adult in good health. For the CDR3, the DNA is TGTGCCAGCAGCGCTACTGTTACTAACTATGGCTACACCTTC. Protein: CASSATVTNYGYTF.